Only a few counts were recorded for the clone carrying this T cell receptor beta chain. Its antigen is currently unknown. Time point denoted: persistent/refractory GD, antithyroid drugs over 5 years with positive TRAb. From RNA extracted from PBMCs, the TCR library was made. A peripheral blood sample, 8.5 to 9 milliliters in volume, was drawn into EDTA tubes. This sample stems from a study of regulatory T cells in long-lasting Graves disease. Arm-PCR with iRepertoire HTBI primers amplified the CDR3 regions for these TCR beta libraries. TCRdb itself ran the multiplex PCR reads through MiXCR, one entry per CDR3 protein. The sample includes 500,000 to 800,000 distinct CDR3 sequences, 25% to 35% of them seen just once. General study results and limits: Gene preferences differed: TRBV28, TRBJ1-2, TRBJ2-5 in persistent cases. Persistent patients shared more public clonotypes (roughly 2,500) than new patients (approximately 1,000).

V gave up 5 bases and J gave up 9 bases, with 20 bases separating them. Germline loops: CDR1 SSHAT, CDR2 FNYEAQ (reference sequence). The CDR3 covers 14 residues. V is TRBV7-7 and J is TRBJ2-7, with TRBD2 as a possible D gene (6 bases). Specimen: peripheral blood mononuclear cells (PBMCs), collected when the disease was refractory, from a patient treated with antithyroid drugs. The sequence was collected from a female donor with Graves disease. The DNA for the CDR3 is TGTGCCAGCAGCAACCAACCTAGCGACCCCCGGCAGTACTTC. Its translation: CASSNQPSDPRQYF.